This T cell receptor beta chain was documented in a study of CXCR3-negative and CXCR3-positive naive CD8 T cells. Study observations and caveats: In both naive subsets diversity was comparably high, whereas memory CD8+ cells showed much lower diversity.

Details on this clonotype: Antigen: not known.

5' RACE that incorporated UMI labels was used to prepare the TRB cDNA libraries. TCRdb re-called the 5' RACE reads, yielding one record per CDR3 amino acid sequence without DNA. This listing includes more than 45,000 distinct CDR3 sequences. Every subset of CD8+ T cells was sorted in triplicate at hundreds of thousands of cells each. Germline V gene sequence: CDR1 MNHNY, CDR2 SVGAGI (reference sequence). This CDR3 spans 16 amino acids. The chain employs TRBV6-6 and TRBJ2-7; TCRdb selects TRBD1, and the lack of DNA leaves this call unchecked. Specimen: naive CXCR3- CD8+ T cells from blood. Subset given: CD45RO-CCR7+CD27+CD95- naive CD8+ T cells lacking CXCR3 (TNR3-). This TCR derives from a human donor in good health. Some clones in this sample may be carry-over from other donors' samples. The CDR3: CASSYLGGGFSYEQYF.